This entry lists 14 T cell receptor beta chains sequenced from one sample in a study of blood T cell repertoires in COVID-19. Some clones are missing from TCRdb's copy, which holds only in-frame ones; the method was immunoSEQ multiplex PCR. Among roughly 230,000 clones listed, roughly 84% were seen once. Specimen: peripheral blood. The receptors were gathered from a woman aged 80 or over with acute or convalescent COVID-19.

The gene calls are TRBV19 and TRBJ1-6; maybe TRBD1 (6 bases). Trimming shortened V by 5 bases and J by 0 bases, and 11 bases separated the two germline ends. Germline assignment: CDR1 LNHDA and CDR2 SQIVND (reference sequence). This CDR3 has 16 amino acids. CDR3 region: CASSSTGSSYNSPLHF. In nucleotides, the CDR3 is TGTGCCAGTAGTTCGACAGGTAGCTCCTATAATTCACCCCTCCACTTT.

This clone was recorded only once. The genes are TRBV29-1 and TRBJ2-3, with unresolved D. V lost 2 bases, J lost 0 bases, and 9 bases lay in between. The CDR3 has 14 residues. From germline, CDR1 is SQVTM and CDR2 ANQGSEA. CDR3 DNA sequence: TGCAGCGTTGAACCGTACAGCAGCACAGATACGCAGTATTTT. Translation: CSVEPYSSTDTQYF.

The gene calls are TRBV7-2 and TRBJ1-1, with D perhaps matching TRBD1 (5 bases). Looked up from germline, CDR1 is SGHTA and CDR2 is FQGNSA. This CDR3 has 14 amino acids. Trimming took 5 bases from V and 4 from J, leaving 14 bases between them. For the CDR3, the DNA is TGTGCCAGCAGCCTCTGGGGGGGGACCACTGAAGCTTTCTTT. This encodes CASSLWGGTTEAFF. Full variable domain (remainder filled in from reference TRBV7-2 and TRBJ1-1): GAGVSQSPSNKVTEKGKDVELRCDPISGHTALYWYRQSLGQGLEFLIYFQGNSAPDKSGLPSDRFSAERTGGSVSTLTIQRTQQEDSAVYLCASSLWGGTTEAFFGQGTRLTVV.

The CDR3 is CASSWDRGREEKLFF. The CDR3 DNA sequence: TGTGCCAGCAGCTGGGACAGGGGGAGAGAAGAAAAACTGTTTTTT. The V call is TRBV2, the J call TRBJ1-4, with 11 bases aligning to TRBD1. This CDR3 comprises 15 residues. CDR1 is SNHLY, CDR2 FYNNEI, per germline. The V and J ends lost 6 bases and 8 bases, in that order; junction bases with no gene match: 8.

The chain employs TRBV7-6 and TRBJ2-5, with 7 positions matching TRBD2. V shed 1 base, J shed 4 bases, and the junction held 12 bases outside the gene matches. CDR3 size: 17 residues. The germline CDR1 and CDR2 sequences are SGHVS and FNYEAQ. CDR3 amino acids: CASSLVGRAGSLETQYF. CDR3 coding DNA: TGTGCCAGCAGCTTAGTCGGGAGAGCGGGGTCTCTAGAGACCCAGTACTTC.

The genes are TRBV6-6 and TRBJ1-2; D possibly corresponds to TRBD1 (6 bases). This CDR3 comprises 14 residues. Deletions cut 10 bases from V and 2 bases from J, with 17 bases between. Germline V gives CDR1 MNHNY, CDR2 SVGAGI (reference sequence). The CDR3 nucleotides read TGTGCCACCCTTTTAGGGGGGGACAACTATGGCTACACCTTC. Amino acid sequence: CATLLGGDNYGYTF.

The chain has TRBV7-9 and TRBJ1-1; D possibly corresponds to TRBD1 (6 bases). V lost 2 bases and J 5 bases, leaving 12 bases between the germline ends. This CDR3 has 14 residues. Germline assignment: CDR1 SEHNR and CDR2 FQNEAQ (reference sequence). CDR3 region: CASSLLEQGTEAFF. The DNA of the CDR3 is TGTGCCAGCAGCTTATTAGAGCAGGGGACTGAAGCTTTCTTT. Full variable domain (outside the CDR3, taken from reference TRBV7-9 and TRBJ1-1): DTGVSQNPRHKITKRGQNVTFRCDPISEHNRLYWYRQTLGQGPEFLTYFQNEAQLEKSRLLSDRFSAERPKGSFSTLEIQRTEQGDSAMYLCASSLLEQGTEAFFGQGTRLTVV.

This chain joins TRBV25-1 and TRBJ2-7, with 7 bases lining up with TRBD1. V lost 4 bases to trimming and J lost 2 bases; unmatched junction nucleotides: 8. The germline V gene encodes CDR1 MGHDK and CDR2 SYGVNS. The CDR3 is 15 residues long. In DNA, the CDR3 is TGTGCCAGCAGTGTATCAGGGGGATTTCCCTACGAGCAGTACTTC. Its protein is CASSVSGGFPYEQYF.

The chain carries TRBV19 and TRBJ2-3, with TRBD2 as a possible D gene (6 bases). The CDR3 has 15 residues. V dropped 6 bases and J dropped 2 bases, with 15 bases sitting between them. CDR1 is LNHDA, CDR2 SQIVND, per germline (reference sequence). CDR3: CASSGRGNYTDTQYF. The CDR3 DNA sequence: TGTGCCAGTAGCGGTCGGGGGAACTACACAGATACGCAGTATTTT.

CDR3 coding DNA: TGTGCCAGCAGCTTCGACAAGAACTATGGCTACACCTTC. It yields the protein CASSFDKNYGYTF. J is TRBJ1-2 and V is TRBV3-1 (or the pseudogene TRBV3-2); D is undetermined. Per germline, CDR1 LGHDT and CDR2 YNNKEL (reference sequence). V lost 5 bases to trimming and J lost 2 bases, with 9 bases between them. The CDR3 is 13 amino acids.

The genes are TRBV2 and TRBJ2-7; possible D gene TRBD2, 5 bases. V dropped 8 bases and J dropped 6 bases, with 17 bases sitting between them. This CDR3 comprises 13 residues. CDR1 SNHLY and CDR2 FYNNEI come from the germline V gene. The CDR3 region is CASEKGRGGEQYF. The CDR3 nucleotides are TGTGCCAGCGAAAAAGGCAGAGGAGGCGAGCAGTACTTC.

This clone was seen just once. The V gene is TRBV9, the J gene TRBJ2-1; D not certain. The germline V gene encodes CDR1 SGDLS and CDR2 YYNGEE. CDR3 length: 13 amino acids. Trimming left V 0 bases short and J 5 bases short, with 6 bases between. The CDR3 here is CASSVGLNNEQFF. In nucleotides, the CDR3 is TGTGCCAGCAGCGTAGGACTCAACAATGAGCAGTTCTTC.

V usage is TRBV27 and J usage is TRBJ1-4; D not resolved. The V end lost 6 bases, the J end lost 6 bases, and 14 bases lay between the germline ends. Looked up from germline, CDR1 is MNHEY and CDR2 is SMNVEV (reference sequence). The CDR3 is 14 residues long. CDR3 in DNA: TGTGCCAGCAGCCCGACTAGGTGGGATGAAAAACTGTTTTTT. Translated: CASSPTRWDEKLFF.

This chain uses TRBV20-1 with TRBJ2-3; possible D gene TRBD2, 5 bases. The CDR3 has 10 residues. Trimming took off 6 bases at V and 6 bases at J, with 7 bases between the two ends. In germline, CDR1 is DFQATT, CDR2 SNEGSKA (reference sequence). The CDR3: CSAGLDTQYF. CDR3 DNA sequence: TGCAGTGCCGGACTTGATACGCAGTATTTT.